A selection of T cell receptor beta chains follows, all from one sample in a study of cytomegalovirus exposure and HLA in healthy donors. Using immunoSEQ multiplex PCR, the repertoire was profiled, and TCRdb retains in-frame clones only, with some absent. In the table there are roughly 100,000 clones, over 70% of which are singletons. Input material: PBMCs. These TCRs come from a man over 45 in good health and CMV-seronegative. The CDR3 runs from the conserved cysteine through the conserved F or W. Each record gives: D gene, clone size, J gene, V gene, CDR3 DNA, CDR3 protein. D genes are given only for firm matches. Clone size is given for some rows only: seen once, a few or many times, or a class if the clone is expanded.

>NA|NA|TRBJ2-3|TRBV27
TGTGCCAGCAGTGTCCGGACAGCAATAGGAACAGATACGCAGTATTTT
CASSVRTAIGTDTQYF
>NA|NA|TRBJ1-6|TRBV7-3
TGTGCCAGCAGCCCGGGGGTGGATTCACCCCTCCACTTT
CASSPGVDSPLHF
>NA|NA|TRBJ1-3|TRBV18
TGTGCCAGCTCACAAACGGACAGTCGCTCTGGAAACACCATATATTTT
CASSQTDSRSGNTIYF
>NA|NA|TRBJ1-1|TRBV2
TGTGCCAGCAGTGATTGGCCAAACACTGAAGCTTTCTTT
CASSDWPNTEAFF
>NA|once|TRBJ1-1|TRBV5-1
TGCGCCAGCAGCTTGGGACAGGCCCTGAACACTGAAGCTTTCTTT
CASSLGQALNTEAFF
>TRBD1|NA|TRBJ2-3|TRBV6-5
TGTGCCAGCAGTCCGATACAGGGGACCCGGGATACGCAGTATTTT
CASSPIQGTRDTQYF
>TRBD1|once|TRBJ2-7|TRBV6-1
TGTGCCACCTTAACCGGGACAGGGTTCTACGAGCAGTACTTC
CATLTGTGFYEQYF
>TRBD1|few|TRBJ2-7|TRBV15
TGTGCCACCAGCACGGGACAGGGGAACTACGAGCAGTACTTC
CATSTGQGNYEQYF
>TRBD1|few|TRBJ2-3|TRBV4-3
TGCGCCAGCAGCCTTAGGACAGGGTCAACAGATACGCAGTATTTT
CASSLRTGSTDTQYF
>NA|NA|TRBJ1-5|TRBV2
TGTGCCAGCACGACCGGGCCTGGGAGTCGTCAGCCCCAGCATTTT
CASTTGPGSRQPQHF